This TCR beta chain emerged from a study of blood T cell repertoires in COVID-19. As for the study in general: Acute and convalescent COVID-19 samples came from the United States, Italy and Spain. Sample material is recorded as cDNA or gDNA derived from T cells, B-cell-depleted T cells, or PBMCs.

CDR1 is LGHNA and CDR2 is YNFKEQ in the germline V gene. The CDR3 is made up of 14 amino acids. Trimming took off 4 bases at V and 0 bases at J, with 10 bases between the two ends. Authors' data handling: The authors estimated nucleated cell counts from reference gene primer amplification. The repertoire was sequenced with immunoSEQ multiplex PCR; TCRdb's copy has only in-frame clones and lacks some. For V, J and clone size, that table is used; D and trimming come from the DNA. The sample has 25,000 to 35,000 clones, around nine tenths seen once. The V gene is TRBV4-2, the J gene TRBJ2-7; weak D call: TRBD2 (5 bases). The sequenced sample consisted of peripheral blood. The TCR comes from a human donor in a cohort sampled during active COVID-19. The donor label of this sample is uncertain. Here the CDR3 reads CASSPLGSSYEQYF. The CDR3 DNA reads as TGTGCCAGCAGCCCCCTTGGGAGCTCCTACGAGCAGTACTTC.